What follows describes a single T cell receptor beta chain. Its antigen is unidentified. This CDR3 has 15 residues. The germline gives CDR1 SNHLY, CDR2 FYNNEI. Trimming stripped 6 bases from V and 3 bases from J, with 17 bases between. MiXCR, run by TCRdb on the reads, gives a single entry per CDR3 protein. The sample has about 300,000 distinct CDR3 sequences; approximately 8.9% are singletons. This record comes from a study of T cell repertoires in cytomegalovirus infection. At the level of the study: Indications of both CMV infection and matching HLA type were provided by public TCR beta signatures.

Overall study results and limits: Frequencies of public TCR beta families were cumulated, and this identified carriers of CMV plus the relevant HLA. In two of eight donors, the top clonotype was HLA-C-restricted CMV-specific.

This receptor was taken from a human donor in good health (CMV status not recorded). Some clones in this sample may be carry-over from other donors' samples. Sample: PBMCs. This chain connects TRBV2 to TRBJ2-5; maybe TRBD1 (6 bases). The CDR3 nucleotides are TGTGCCAGCAGCAAGGACAGCCCTACGAAAGAGACCCAGTACTTC. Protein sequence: CASSKDSPTKETQYF.